The 18 T cell receptor beta chains below were found in one sample sequenced in a study of a mutant IDH1 vaccine in newly diagnosed glioma. No antigen has been identified for these receptors. Time point of the sample: week 11, during vaccination. Every vaccination contained 300 ug of the mutant IDH1 20-mer peptide and was paired with topical imiquimod. TCRdb keeps only in-frame clones here, not all; method: immunoSEQ multiplex PCR. The repertoire holds about 130,000 clones, with around 80% as singletons. Material: PBMCs, obtained from a glioma patient whose treatment included an IDH1 peptide vaccine. The receptors were gathered from a man aged 35-49 years with glioma.

This clone was seen once. The J gene is TRBJ2-3, the V gene TRBV9, with no clear D. Germline V lookup: CDR1 SGDLS, CDR2 YYNGEE. The CDR3 extends over 15 amino acids. Trimming pared 0 bases from V and 0 bases from J, leaving 8 bases between. The CDR3 spells CASSVGSSSTDTQYF. As DNA, the CDR3 is TGTGCCAGCAGCGTAGGTAGTTCTAGCACAGATACGCAGTATTTT.

V gene TRBV29-1 combines with J gene TRBJ1-1, with D possibly being TRBD1 (6 bases). Per the germline V gene, CDR1 is SQVTM and CDR2 is ANQGSEA. V lost 7 bases and J lost 0, with 9 bases in between. This CDR3 has 12 residues. The CDR3 protein is CSAGQLNTEAFF. The CDR3, as DNA: TGCAGCGCCGGACAGCTGAACACTGAAGCTTTCTTT.

This clone was seen many times. The chain combines TRBV6-1 with TRBJ1-2, with 7 bases lining up with TRBD1. Germline assignment: CDR1 MNHNS and CDR2 SASEGT. The CDR3 totals 16 residues. With 4 bases clipped from V and 4 bases from J, the junction kept 12 bases outside the gene matches. The CDR3 loop is CASSGPTLTGSYGYTF. The CDR3 region has the DNA TGTGCCAGCAGTGGCCCCACCTTGACAGGGAGCTATGGCTACACCTTC.

CDR3 bases: TGTGCCAGCAGCCGCGGGGGGGCAATAGGGAATGAGCAGTTCTTC. It encodes CASSRGGAIGNEQFF. The V call is TRBV5-4, the J call TRBJ2-1; 9 nucleotides agree with TRBD2. CDR1 and CDR2 (germline): SGHNT, YYREEE (reference sequence). After removal of 4 bases from V and 7 bases from J, the junction contained 9 bases not matched to a gene. CDR3 length: 15 amino acids.

This sequence joins TRBV7-8 and TRBJ2-1; D remains ambiguous. Germline-derived CDR1 and CDR2 are SGHVS and FQNEAQ. V lost 5 bases and J 13 bases, leaving 9 bases between the germline ends. The CDR3 has 10 residues. The CDR3 protein is CASSREVQFF. The CDR3 nucleotides are TGTGCCAGCAGCAGAGAAGTTCAGTTCTTC.

This chain links TRBV4-2 with TRBJ2-7; 9 positions match TRBD1. This CDR3 is 17 amino acids long. Germline-derived CDR1 and CDR2 are LGHNA and YNFKEQ. The V and J ends lost 0 bases and 7 bases, in that order; junction bases with no gene match: 13. For the CDR3, the DNA is TGTGCCAGCAGCCAAGACTCGCGGACAGGGGCGGTTGGTGAGCAGTACTTC. Its protein product is CASSQDSRTGAVGEQYF.

In this sample, this clone turned up a few times. The chain joins TRBV7-2 to TRBJ1-1; D unclear. The CDR3 is made up of 12 amino acids. V was cut by 5 bases and J by 4 bases, with 8 bases left in between. Looked up from germline, CDR1 is SGHTA and CDR2 is FQGNSA. The CDR3, as DNA: TGTGCCAGCAGCAGAAGGAGCACTGAAGCTTTCTTT. This gives the protein CASSRRSTEAFF. The full variable domain, its missing parts supplied by reference TRBV7-2 and TRBJ1-1, is GAGVSQSPSNKVTEKGKDVELRCDPISGHTALYWYRQSLGQGLEFLIYFQGNSAPDKSGLPSDRFSAERTGGSVSTLTIQRTQQEDSAVYLCASSRRSTEAFFGQGTRLTVV.

This rearrangement joins TRBV6-5 to TRBJ1-6; a weak D match, TRBD1 (6 bases). In germline, CDR1 is MNHEY, CDR2 SVGAGI. V lost 4 bases and J lost 7, with 17 bases in between. The CDR3 extends over 16 amino acids. CDR3 loop: CASSSIRDTTNSPLHF. In DNA, the CDR3 is TGTGCCAGCAGTTCAATCCGGGACACGACGAATTCACCCCTCCACTTT.

This chain joins TRBV4-3 and TRBJ1-1; D call uncertain. The V end lost 0 bases, the J end lost 0 bases, and 11 bases lay between the germline ends. The CDR3 consists of 16 residues. Germline-derived CDR1 and CDR2 are LGHNA and YSLEER. The CDR3 coding sequence is TGCGCCAGCAGCCAAGATGACGAGGGCTTGAACACTGAAGCTTTCTTT. It translates to CASSQDDEGLNTEAFF.

The V gene is TRBV9, the J gene TRBJ2-2; 10 positions agree with TRBD2. The trim removed 4 bases at V and 3 bases at J, leaving 6 bases unmatched. This CDR3 has 16 amino acids. Germline CDR1 SGDLS, CDR2 YYNGEE. In nucleotides, the CDR3 is TGTGCCAGCAGCAACCCTAGCGGGGGCTACACCGGGGAGCTGTTTTTT. As protein: CASSNPSGGYTGELFF.

CDR3 amino acids: CAWGRTSGGSYEQYF. The CDR3 nucleotides are TGTGCCTGGGGGAGGACTAGCGGGGGATCCTACGAGCAGTACTTC. The chain recombines TRBV30 with TRBJ2-5; TRBD2 matches 13 bases. Matching the DNA end better, TRBJ2-7 makes the J call doubtful. The CDR3 runs to 15 residues. The germline gives CDR1 GTSNPN, CDR2 SVGIG (reference sequence).

The chain has TRBV14 and TRBJ1-1, with D perhaps matching TRBD1 (6 bases). Per the germline V gene, CDR1 is SGHDN and CDR2 is FVKESK. The germline V and J ends were trimmed by 6 bases and 3 bases, with 11 bases remaining between them. The length of the CDR3 is 13 residues. The CDR3 is CASRPTGYTEAFF. The CDR3 DNA reads TGTGCCAGCAGACCGACAGGTTACACTGAAGCTTTCTTT. The whole variable domain, filled in from reference TRBV14 and TRBJ1-1, reads EAGVTQFPSHSVIEKGQTVTLRCDPISGHDNLYWYRRVMGKEIKFLLHFVKESKQDESGMPNNRFLAERTGGTYSTLKVQPAELEDSGVYFCASRPTGYTEAFFGQGTRLTVV.

The chain carries TRBV7-2 and TRBJ2-1; D is unclear. The CDR3 totals 12 residues. CDR1 SGHTA and CDR2 FQGNSA come from the germline V gene. The V and J ends lost 5 bases and 3 bases respectively, with 5 bases between them. The CDR3 protein is CASSLDYNEQFF. The CDR3 DNA reads as TGTGCCAGCAGCCTCGACTACAATGAGCAGTTCTTC.

The chain links TRBV28 to TRBJ2-1; 7 nucleotides agree with TRBD2. J was trimmed by 6 bases and V by 5 bases; bases with no gene match: 13. Germline loops: CDR1 MDHEN, CDR2 SYDVKM. The CDR3 runs 16 residues. CDR3 in DNA: TGTGCCAGCAGTCTCCCAGGGCGGGAGTTGATCAATGAGCAGTTCTTC. Its protein is CASSLPGRELINEQFF.

This clone appeared a single time. V usage is TRBV2 and J usage is TRBJ1-5; no firm D call. Germline loops: CDR1 SNHLY, CDR2 FYNNEI. Trimming took 8 bases from V and 1 from J, leaving 12 bases between them. There are 14 residues in the CDR3. Here the CDR3 DNA reads TGTGCCAGCGAGAGGACCGACAGCAATCAGCCCCAGCATTTT. Protein sequence: CASERTDSNQPQHF.

As DNA, the CDR3 is TGTGCCAGCAGCGGTCCTCCGTTTTCTATTCAGTACTTC. The encoded protein is CASSGPPFSIQYF. The genes are TRBV4-2 and TRBJ2-4, with no clear D. CDR3 size: 13 residues. CDR1 LGHNA and CDR2 YNFKEQ come from the germline V gene. With 5 bases removed from V and 10 bases from J, the gap between germline ends came to 15 bases.

The chain combines TRBV7-2 with TRBJ2-7; TRBD1 matches at 7 bases. CDR1 is SGHTA and CDR2 is FQGNSA in the germline V gene. The junction had 2 bases not matched to a gene; V was cut back by 3 bases and J by 0 bases. The CDR3 sequence is 14 residues long. The chain's CDR3 is CASSLTGSSYEQYF. The DNA for the CDR3 is TGTGCCAGCAGCTTGACAGGGAGCTCCTACGAGCAGTACTTC. The full variable domain, rest sourced from reference TRBV7-2 and TRBJ2-7, is GAGVSQSPSNKVTEKGKDVELRCDPISGHTALYWYRQSLGQGLEFLIYFQGNSAPDKSGLPSDRFSAERTGGSVSTLTIQRTQQEDSAVYLCASSLTGSSYEQYFGPGTRLTVT.

The chain links TRBV5-6 to TRBJ1-3; D is perhaps TRBD1 (5 bases). V was clipped by 4 bases and J by 2 bases, with 10 bases between them. Germline V lookup: CDR1 SGHDT, CDR2 YYEEEE. CDR3 length: 14 residues. CDR3: CASSRRGAGNTIYF. CDR3 DNA: TGTGCCAGCAGCCGACGGGGGGCTGGAAACACCATATATTTT.